The sequence of this TCR beta chain was determined in a study of T cells after yellow fever vaccination. The CDR3 is 16 amino acids. V lost 3 bases, J lost 1 base, and 9 bases stayed unmatched. Per the germline V gene, CDR1 is ENHRY and CDR2 is SYGVKD. Ten or more counts support this clonotype. TCRdb used MiXCR to reprocess the 5' RACE reads, holding one entry per CDR3 protein. Here the sample spans hundreds of thousands of distinct CDR3 sequences, around an eighth being singletons. This TCR was sampled from a young man who received the YFV17D yellow fever vaccine. This material consisted of PBMCs, taken on the day of the yellow fever booster vaccination. This chain links TRBV10-3 with TRBJ2-7; TRBD1 agrees at 7 bases. The CDR3 DNA is TGTGCCATCAGTGAAAAAACCGGGACAGCTTCCTACGAGCAGTACTTC. Encoded protein: CAISEKTGTASYEQYF.